The 10 T cell receptor beta chains below were found in one sample sequenced in a study of response to subunit inactivated influenza vaccine (dated by TCRdb to the late 2010s). The protocol used for the library was RT-PCR. Sequencing was performed on an Illumina HiSeq 2500. TCRdb trimmed the raw reads at Q25, called clones with MiXCR and kept productive beta chains. Identical CDR3 proteins give one entry, which carries the most common genes and DNA. In this sample the table shows about 500,000 distinct CDR3 sequences, roughly 7.6% of which occur a single time. The ten largest clonotypes hold around 12% of the sample. Sequences were derived from PBMCs from blood, sampled about 23 months after vaccination. The receptors originated from a man aged 45-69 years who received an inactivated influenza vaccine. Donor details come from another sample of the same person, matched by shared clones.

This clonotype was seen ten or more times. The genes are TRBV28 and TRBJ2-1, with 10 bases matching TRBD2. Trimming at V came to 2 bases and at J to 6 bases, leaving 7 bases not matched to a gene. CDR1 and CDR2 from the germline V gene are MDHEN and SYDVKM. The CDR3 is 16 amino acids. In DNA, the CDR3 is TGTGCCAGCAGTTTAGGTTTAGCGGGAGGTAGCAATGAGCAGTTCTTC. Translation gives CASSLGLAGGSNEQFF.

This clonotype was found many times. The chain links TRBV4-2 to TRBJ2-5; 8 positions agree with TRBD1. Germline assignment: CDR1 LGHNA and CDR2 YNFKEQ. The CDR3 consists of 14 residues. V trimming: 4 bases; J trimming: 5 bases; junction bases outside the gene matches: 6. The CDR3: CASSPGQDGETQYF. The CDR3, as DNA: TGTGCCAGCAGCCCGGGACAGGATGGCGAGACCCAGTACTTC.

This sequence joins TRBV6-2 or TRBV6-3 and TRBJ2-2, with 7 bases matching TRBD2. Germline V gives CDR1 MNHEY, CDR2 SVGEGT. V lost 4 bases and J lost 7; bases outside the gene matches: 6. The CDR3 is 14 residues long. CDR3 in amino acids: CASSSLTSRGELFF. The CDR3, as DNA: TGTGCCAGCAGTTCTTTGACTAGCCGCGGGGAGCTGTTTTTT.

Only a few counts were recorded for this clonotype. The chain carries TRBV27 and TRBJ2-7; D may be TRBD2 (6 bases). The V end lost 5 bases, the J end lost 5 bases, and 13 bases lay between the germline ends. The CDR3 is 13 residues long. Germline CDR1 MNHEY, CDR2 SMNVEV (reference sequence). DNA of the CDR3: TGTGCCAGCAGTAGGGCGGGGCCCCACGAGCAGTACTTC. The encoded protein is CASSRAGPHEQYF.

The chain joins TRBV15 to TRBJ1-1; the match to TRBD1 covers 7 bases. Trimming removed 0 bases from V and 2 bases from J; junction bases left unmatched: 9. CDR1 is LNHNV and CDR2 is YYDKDF in the germline V gene (reference sequence). The CDR3 is 17 amino acids. In nucleotides, the CDR3 is TGTGCCACCAGCAGAGACCCTGGGACAGCTATCAACACTGAAGCTTTCTTT. Translation: CATSRDPGTAINTEAFF. The full variable domain, with the rest looked up from reference TRBV15 and TRBJ1-1, is DAMVIQNPRYQVTQFGKPVTLSCSQTLNHNVMYWYQQKSSQAPKLLFHYYDKDFNNEADTPDNFQSRRPNTSFCFLDIRSPGLGDTAMYLCATSRDPGTAINTEAFFGQGTRLTVV.

The sample holds many counts of this clonotype. The chain links TRBV24-1 to TRBJ1-5; possible D gene TRBD1, 6 bases. The CDR3 runs to 14 residues. Germline assignment: CDR1 KGHDR and CDR2 SFDVKD. Trimming removed 9 bases from V and 4 bases from J, with 15 bases in between. As DNA, the CDR3 is TGTGCCACCCCAGGACAGCCACCTAATCAGCCCCAGCATTTT. Translation: CATPGQPPNQPQHF.

This chain joins TRBV20-1 and TRBJ2-1; 7 nucleotides align to TRBD2. Looked up from germline, CDR1 is DFQATT and CDR2 is SNEGSKA (reference sequence). V gave up 3 bases and J gave up 4 bases; unmatched junction bases: 9. CDR3 size: 15 residues. The DNA for the CDR3 is TGCAGTGCTAGCCAGGCTAGCGGAACTTACAATGAGCAGTTCTTC. This gives the protein CSASQASGTYNEQFF.

The chain links TRBV28 to TRBJ2-5; 7 bases fit TRBD2. V was clipped by 6 bases and J by 7 bases; unmatched bases: 26. The CDR3 covers 19 residues. Germline CDR1 MDHEN, CDR2 SYDVKM. The CDR3 coding sequence is TGTGCCAGCAGCCGACTTCCCTCCACTAGCGCCACTTCATCAAGGACCCAGTACTTC. Amino acid sequence: CASSRLPSTSATSSRTQYF. Filled out from reference TRBV28 and TRBJ2-5, the complete variable domain reads DVKVTQSSRYLVKRTGEKVFLECVQDMDHENMFWYRQDPGLGLRLIYFSYDVKMKEKGDIPEGYSVSREKKERFSLILESASTNQTSMYLCASSRLPSTSATSSRTQYFGPGTRLLVL.

The table lists this clonotype with a few counts. V and J are TRBV12-3 or TRBV12-4 and TRBJ1-2; 7 nucleotides align to TRBD1. Trimming removed 3 bases from V and 3 bases from J; junction bases left unmatched: 7. The CDR3 runs to 15 residues. This CDR3 is CASSFPLQGDYGYTF. CDR3 nucleotides: TGTGCCAGCAGTTTTCCTTTGCAGGGGGACTATGGCTACACCTTC.

V and J are TRBV7-9 and TRBJ2-3, with D possibly matching TRBD1 (6 bases). The CDR3 covers 12 residues. CDR1 SEHNR and CDR2 FQNEAQ come from the germline V gene (reference sequence). V dropped 1 base and J dropped 10 bases, with 9 bases sitting between them. CDR3 DNA sequence: TGTGCCAGCAGCTTAGACAGGGCGGCGCAGTATTTT. Its protein is CASSLDRAAQYF.